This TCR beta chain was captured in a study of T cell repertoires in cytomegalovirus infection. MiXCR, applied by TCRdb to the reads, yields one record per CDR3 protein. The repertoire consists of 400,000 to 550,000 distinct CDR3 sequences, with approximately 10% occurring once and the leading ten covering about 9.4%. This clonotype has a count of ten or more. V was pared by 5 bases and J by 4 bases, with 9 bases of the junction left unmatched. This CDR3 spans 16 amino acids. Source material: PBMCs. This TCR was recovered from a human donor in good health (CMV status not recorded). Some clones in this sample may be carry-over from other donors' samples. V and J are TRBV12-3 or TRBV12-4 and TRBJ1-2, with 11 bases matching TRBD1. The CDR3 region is CASSPGQGALSYGYTF. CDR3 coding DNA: TGTGCCAGCAGTCCCGGACAGGGGGCGCTTAGCTATGGCTACACCTTC.